The clone carrying this T cell receptor (beta chain) was recorded many times. Its antigen remains unknown. Building of the TCR beta libraries involved iRepertoire HTBI primers and Arm-PCR of CDR3 regions. TCRdb reanalysed the multiplex PCR reads using MiXCR and keeps one entry per CDR3 protein. The table shows more than 650,000 distinct CDR3 sequences, with about 30% occurring only once. The CDR3 covers 15 residues. Trimming stripped 5 bases from V and 1 base from J, with 12 bases between. The germline V gene has CDR1 SNHLY and CDR2 FYNNEI. This sample was taken from a study of regulatory T cells in long-lasting Graves disease. The time point is: persistent/refractory GD, antithyroid drugs over 5 years with positive TRAb. RNA from PBMCs was the source of the TCR library. Study observations and caveats: Lower TCR diversity characterized persistent Graves' patients relative to newly diagnosed patients.

Sequencing used peripheral blood mononuclear cells (PBMCs), obtained when the disease was refractory, from a patient treated with antithyroid drugs. The chain has TRBV2 and TRBJ1-5; the D is unclear. This TCR was recovered from a female donor with Graves disease. CDR3 loop: CASSRGKQSNQPQHF. CDR3 DNA: TGTGCCAGCAGTCGGGGAAAACAGAGCAATCAGCCCCAGCATTTT.